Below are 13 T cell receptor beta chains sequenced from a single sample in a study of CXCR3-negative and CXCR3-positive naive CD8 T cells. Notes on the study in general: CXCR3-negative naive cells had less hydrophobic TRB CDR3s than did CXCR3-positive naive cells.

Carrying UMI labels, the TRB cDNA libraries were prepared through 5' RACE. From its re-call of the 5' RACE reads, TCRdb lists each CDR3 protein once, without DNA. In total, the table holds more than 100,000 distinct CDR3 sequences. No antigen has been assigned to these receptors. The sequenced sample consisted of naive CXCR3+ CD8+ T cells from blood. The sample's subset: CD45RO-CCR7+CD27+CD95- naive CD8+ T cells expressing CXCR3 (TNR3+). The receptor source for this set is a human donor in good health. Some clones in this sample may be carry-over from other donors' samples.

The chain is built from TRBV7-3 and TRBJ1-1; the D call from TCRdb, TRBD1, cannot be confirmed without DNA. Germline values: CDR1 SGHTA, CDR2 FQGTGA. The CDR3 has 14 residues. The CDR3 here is CASSLQGLNTEAFF.

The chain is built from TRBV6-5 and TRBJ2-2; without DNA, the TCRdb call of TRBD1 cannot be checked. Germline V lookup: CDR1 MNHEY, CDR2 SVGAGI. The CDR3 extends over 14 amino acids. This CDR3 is CASCKDPGAGELFF.

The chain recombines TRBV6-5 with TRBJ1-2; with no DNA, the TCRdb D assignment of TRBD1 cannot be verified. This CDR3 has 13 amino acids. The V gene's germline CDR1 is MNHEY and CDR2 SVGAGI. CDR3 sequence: CASSYSPGQGYTF.

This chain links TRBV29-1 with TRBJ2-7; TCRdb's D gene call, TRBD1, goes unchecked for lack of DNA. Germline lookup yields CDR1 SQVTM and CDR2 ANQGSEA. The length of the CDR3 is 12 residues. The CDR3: CSVPRGGGEQYF.

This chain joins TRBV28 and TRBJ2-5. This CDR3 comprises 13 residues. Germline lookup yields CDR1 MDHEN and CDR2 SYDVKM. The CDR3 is CASSLLVQETQYF.

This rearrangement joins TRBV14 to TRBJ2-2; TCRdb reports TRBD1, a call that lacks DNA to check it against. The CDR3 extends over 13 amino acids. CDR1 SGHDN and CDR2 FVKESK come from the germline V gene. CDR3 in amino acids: CASSPRGPGELFF.

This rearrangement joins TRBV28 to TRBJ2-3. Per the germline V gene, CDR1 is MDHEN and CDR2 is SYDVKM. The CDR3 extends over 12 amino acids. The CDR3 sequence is CASSFRSDTQYF. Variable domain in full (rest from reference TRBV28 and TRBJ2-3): DVKVTQSSRYLVKRTGEKVFLECVQDMDHENMFWYRQDPGLGLRLIYFSYDVKMKEKGDIPEGYSVSREKKERFSLILESASTNQTSMYLCASSFRSDTQYFGPGTRLTVL.

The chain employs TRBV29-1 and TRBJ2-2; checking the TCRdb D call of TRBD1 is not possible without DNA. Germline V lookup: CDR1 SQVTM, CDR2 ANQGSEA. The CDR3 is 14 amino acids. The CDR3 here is CSPGRGVNTGELFF.

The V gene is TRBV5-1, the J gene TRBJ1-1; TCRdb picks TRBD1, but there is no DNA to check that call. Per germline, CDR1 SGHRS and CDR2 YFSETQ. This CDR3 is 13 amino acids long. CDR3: CASSWHSGTEAFF.

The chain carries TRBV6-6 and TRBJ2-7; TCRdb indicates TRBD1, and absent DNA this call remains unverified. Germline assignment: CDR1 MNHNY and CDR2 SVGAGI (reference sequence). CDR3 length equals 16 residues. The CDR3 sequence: CASSYSTAGLSYEQYF.

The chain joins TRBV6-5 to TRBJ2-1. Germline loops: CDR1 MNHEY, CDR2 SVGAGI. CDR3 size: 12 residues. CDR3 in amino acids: CASRHSYNEQFF.

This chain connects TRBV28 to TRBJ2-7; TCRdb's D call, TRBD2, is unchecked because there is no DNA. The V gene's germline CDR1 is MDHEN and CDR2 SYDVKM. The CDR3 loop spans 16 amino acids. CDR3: CASSLGTSGSSYEQYF.

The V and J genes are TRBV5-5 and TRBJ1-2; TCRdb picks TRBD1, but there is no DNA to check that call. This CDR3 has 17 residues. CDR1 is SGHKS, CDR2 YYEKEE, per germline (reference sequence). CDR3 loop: CASSLGGPGPEDYGYTF.